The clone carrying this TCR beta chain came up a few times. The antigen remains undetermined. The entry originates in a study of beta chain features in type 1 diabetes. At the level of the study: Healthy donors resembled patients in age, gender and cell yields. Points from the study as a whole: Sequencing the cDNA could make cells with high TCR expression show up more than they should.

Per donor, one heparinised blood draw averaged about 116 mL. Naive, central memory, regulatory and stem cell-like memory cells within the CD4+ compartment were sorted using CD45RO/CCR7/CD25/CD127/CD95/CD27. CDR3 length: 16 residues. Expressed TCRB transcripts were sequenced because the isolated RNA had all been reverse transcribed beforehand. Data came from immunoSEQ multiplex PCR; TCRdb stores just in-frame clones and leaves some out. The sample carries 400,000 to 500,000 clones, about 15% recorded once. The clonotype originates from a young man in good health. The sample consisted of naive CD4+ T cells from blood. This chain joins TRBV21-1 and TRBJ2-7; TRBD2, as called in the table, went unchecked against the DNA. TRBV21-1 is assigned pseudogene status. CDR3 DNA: TGTGCCAGCAGCACCCAACTAGCGGGAGGACCCTACGAGCAGTACGTC. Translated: CASSTQLAGGPYEQYV.